The T cell receptor beta chain described here comes from a study of T cell repertoires in cytomegalovirus infection. MiXCR, run by TCRdb on the reads, gives a single entry per CDR3 protein. Among 380,000 or so distinct CDR3 sequences listed, about 35% were seen once. The germline V gene has CDR1 SGHRS and CDR2 YFSETQ. J lost 3 bases, V lost 6 bases, and 3 bases had no gene match. The CDR3 has 13 amino acids. As for this clonotype: Its antigen is currently unknown.

The sequencing used cultured PBMCs, collected from culture after CMV antigen stimulation. This clonotype was sampled from a human donor in good health (CMV status not recorded). Some clones in this sample may be carry-over from other donors' samples. V gene TRBV5-1 combines with J gene TRBJ2-5; TRBD1 aligns across 9 bases. CDR3 DNA sequence: TGCGCCAGCACCTGGACAGGGGAAGAGACCCAGTACTTC. It specifies CASTWTGEETQYF.